This T cell receptor (beta chain) originates from a study of response to subunit inactivated influenza vaccine. Findings of the study overall: With each seasonal influenza vaccination, the authors suggested, few new T cells are recruited.

This CDR3 is 13 amino acids long. V lost 4 bases to trimming and J lost 4 bases; unmatched junction nucleotides: 3. Germline CDR1 and CDR2: SGHNT and YYREEE (reference sequence). TCRdb fed the RT-PCR reads into MiXCR, producing one record per CDR3 protein. The data hold 590,000 or so distinct CDR3 sequences, with 14% observed a single time. This clonotype was recorded a few times. Its antigen is still unknown. The source was PBMCs from blood, collected less than 15 days before vaccination. The clonotype comes from a man aged 50 to 60 who received an inactivated influenza vaccine. The chain has TRBV5-4 and TRBJ1-1; 8 bases map to TRBD1. The CDR3 sequence is CASSRGTGTEAFF. The CDR3 nucleotides read TGTGCCAGCAGCCGAGGGACAGGCACTGAAGCTTTCTTT.